A single sample gave rise to the 5 T cell receptor beta chains below, sequenced in a study of shared T cell receptors in the human thymus. Assay used: immunoSEQ multiplex PCR; TCRdb lists only in-frame clones, some missing. The table lists over 350,000 clones, approximately 95% of them singletons. Sequencing was performed on thymocytes. The receptors originated from a human donor.

The chain uses TRBV4-1 and TRBJ2-3; 11 bases agree with TRBD2. The V segment lost 3 bases and the J segment 3 bases; nucleotides outside the gene matches: 8. Germline V gene lookup returns CDR1 MGHRA and CDR2 YSYEKL. The CDR3 length is 17 residues. CDR3 residues: CASSHQLAGDLTDTQYF. For the CDR3, the DNA is TGCGCCAGCAGCCACCAACTAGCGGGAGATTTGACAGATACGCAGTATTTT.

V is TRBV7-9 and J is TRBJ1-5; D is undetermined. Germline V gene data show CDR1 as SEHNR and CDR2 as FQNEAQ (reference sequence). The V and J ends lost 7 bases and 5 bases respectively, with 18 bases between them. The CDR3 runs 15 residues. The CDR3 coding sequence is TGTGCCAGCACCCTATCGGCGGGTGAAGATCAGCCCCAGCATTTT. Translated: CASTLSAGEDQPQHF.

A note on this clone: The sample has other DNA sequences that encode this CDR3 too. The CDR3, as DNA: TGTGCCAGCAGCCGAGGGGGTTCCTACGAGCAGTACTTC. Translating it yields CASSRGGSYEQYF. The chain links TRBV28 to TRBJ2-7; D may be TRBD1 (6 bases). This CDR3 has 13 residues. Trimming stripped 6 bases from V and 1 base from J, with 10 bases between. From germline, CDR1 is MDHEN and CDR2 SYDVKM. Drawing the rest from reference TRBV28 and TRBJ2-7, the complete variable domain is DVKVTQSSRYLVKRTGEKVFLECVQDMDHENMFWYRQDPGLGLRLIYFSYDVKMKEKGDIPEGYSVSREKKERFSLILESASTNQTSMYLCASSRGGSYEQYFGPGTRLTVT.

The V call is TRBV27, the J call TRBJ2-2; 7 nucleotides agree with TRBD1. Trimming at V came to 2 bases and at J to 7 bases, leaving 4 bases not matched to a gene. The CDR3 runs to 14 residues. Germline-derived CDR1 and CDR2 are MNHEY and SMNVEV (reference sequence). The CDR3 DNA reads TGTGCCAGCAGTTTAAAGGGGGCGATCGGGGAGCTGTTTTTT. It yields the protein CASSLKGAIGELFF.

V and J are TRBV27 and TRBJ1-1; TRBD1 is a possible D gene (6 bases). The germline V gene encodes CDR1 MNHEY and CDR2 SMNVEV (reference sequence). Trimming stripped 2 bases from V and 5 bases from J, with 12 bases between. The CDR3 length is 14 residues. CDR3 protein: CASSLRGVGTEAFF. CDR3 DNA: TGTGCCAGCAGTTTAAGGGGGGTTGGGACTGAAGCTTTCTTT.